The T cell receptor (beta chain) described here comes from a study of CD8 T cells in Susac syndrome. High-throughput TCR beta sequencing covered peripheral CD8+ and CD4+ T cells. Study results and caveats: As acknowledged by the study, its TCR sequencing and HLA analysis included a relatively small number of individuals.

With random hexamers, reverse transcription was performed on about 0.5 to 1 ug of RNA. MiXCR, run by TCRdb on the immunoSEQ multiplex PCR reads, gives a single entry per CDR3 protein. The table records about 60,000 distinct CDR3 sequences, 85% to 95% of them present only once. Per the germline V gene, CDR1 is MGHDK and CDR2 is SYGVNS. The CDR3 is 15 amino acids. As regards this clonotype: The target antigen is unknown. One end of the junction is discordant with germline, which a read error may explain.

The sequence came from a human donor in good health. Material for sequencing was CD8+ T cells from PBMCs. V gene TRBV25-1 combines with J gene TRBJ1-1, with D uncertain. In nucleotides, the CDR3 is TGTGCCAGCAGGAGGGTGGTGGAGTTGAACACTGAAGTTTTCTTT. Encoded protein: CASRRVVELNTEVFF.